A single sample gave rise to the 3 T cell receptor beta chains below, sequenced in a study of T cell responses to AZD1222 COVID-19 vaccine. Generated by immunoSEQ multiplex PCR, the TCRdb table keeps only in-frame clones and is missing some. The data hold 100,000 to 150,000 clones, with 89% observed a single time. Source: peripheral blood, taken on day 0 of AZD1222 vaccination. These TCRs come from an adult in good health.

J is TRBJ2-5 and V is TRBV10-3; no reliable D call. CDR3 length: 12 residues. V was pared by 10 bases and J by 3 bases, with 12 bases between. Germline lookup yields CDR1 ENHRY and CDR2 SYGVKD. The CDR3 loop is CATTQDEETQYF. Here the CDR3 DNA reads TGTGCCACCACCCAAGATGAAGAGACCCAGTACTTC.

The rearrangement uses TRBV6-2 or TRBV6-3 and TRBJ1-2; 7 bases agree with TRBD1. From germline, CDR1 is MNHEY and CDR2 SVGEGT. V dropped 2 bases and J dropped 2; count of bases not matched to a gene: 5. This CDR3 spans 15 amino acids. For the CDR3, the DNA is TGTGCCAGCAGTTACCCGGGACAGAAGAACTATGGCTACACCTTC. Translating it yields CASSYPGQKNYGYTF.

The chain couples TRBV5-6 to TRBJ2-1; 9 nucleotides line up with TRBD2. V was clipped by 4 bases and J by 7 bases; unmatched bases: 9. The CDR3 is 15 amino acids. Germline values: CDR1 SGHDT, CDR2 YYEEEE. CDR3 DNA sequence: TGTGCCAGCAGCGGACGACTAGCGGAAGTTAATGAGCAGTTCTTC. Translation gives CASSGRLAEVNEQFF.